This record covers a single T cell receptor beta chain. Its target is not known. Trimming left V 6 bases short and J 0 bases short, with 12 bases between. The germline gives CDR1 SGHDT, CDR2 YYEEEE. The CDR3 covers 14 residues. This entry belongs to a study of cytomegalovirus exposure and HLA in healthy donors. Findings and limits, study-wide: Indistinguishable V segments such as TRBV6-2 and TRBV6-3 were excluded.

PCR used 60 Vbeta primers and 13 Jbeta primers. Only in-frame clones appear in the TCRdb table, and some are missing; sequencing was by immunoSEQ multiplex PCR. The sample records around 55,000 clones, approximately 71% being singletons. Sequencing was performed on PBMCs. The rearrangement joins TRBV5-6 to TRBJ1-1; D is ambiguous. The TCR sequence derives from a middle-aged man in good health and CMV-seropositive. The CDR3 loop is CASTVWGVNTEAFF. CDR3 in DNA: TGTGCCAGCACCGTCTGGGGAGTGAACACTGAAGCTTTCTTT.